Included here is one T cell receptor (beta chain) sequence, with context. Its cognate antigen is unknown. This record belongs to a study of persistence of HIV-infected CD4 T cells. Overall study context: Isolated cells were CMV- and HIV-1 Gag-responding CD4+ T cells.

Lysates of CMV-infected fibroblasts at approximately 9.4 ug/mL stimulated these cells. CD40L-negative CD69-negative CD45RO-high memory CD4+ T cells were sorted as populations depleted of antigen-responding cells. The libraries were made with immunoSEQ version 4 in survey mode. Profiling relied on immunoSEQ multiplex PCR, and the TCRdb table lists in-frame clones only, not all of them. The sample yields fewer than 35,000 clones, roughly 82% seen once. The CDR3 spans 14 residues. V lost 1 base and J lost 7, with 11 bases in between. Germline CDR1 is GTSNPN and CDR2 is SVGIG (reference sequence). The rearrangement links TRBV30 to TRBJ1-6; a weak D match, TRBD1 (6 bases). The specimen was CD4+ T cells sorted from PBMCs after roughly 18-hour stimulation, collected from a patient who received antiretroviral therapy. The TCR originated in an adult man with HIV who was CMV-seropositive. CDR3 residues: CAWSAQGRNSPLHF. In DNA, the CDR3 is TGTGCCTGGAGTGCCCAGGGGCGGAATTCACCCCTCCACTTT.